This is a list of T cell receptor beta chains from one sample in a study of CD8+CD57+ T cells in acquired aplastic anemia. TCRdb reprocessed the reads with MiXCR, giving one entry per CDR3 protein. The profile shows about 240,000 distinct CDR3 sequences, approximately 45% of them singletons. Input material: sorted CD4+, CD8+, or CD8+CD57+ T cells (not recorded which) from PBMCs. The receptors stem from a human donor with aplastic anemia. The CDR3 runs from the conserved cysteine through the conserved F or W. Fields, in order: clone size, V gene, D gene, J gene, CDR3 DNA, CDR3 protein. The D gene is left open where the match is weak. Clone size is not always given. Where it is, it says once, few, many or a class for expanded clones.

clone_size: many
v_call: TRBV7-9
d_call: -
j_call: TRBJ2-7
cdr3_nt: TGTGCCAGCAGCCATGTAACAGGGTACGAGCAGTACTTC
cdr3_aa: CASSHVTGYEQYF

clone_size: many
v_call: TRBV15
d_call: TRBD1
j_call: TRBJ1-5
cdr3_nt: TGTGCCACCAGCAGAGATTCAGGGGGCTATCAGCCCCAGCATTTT
cdr3_aa: CATSRDSGGYQPQHF

clone_size: few
v_call: TRBV30
d_call: TRBD1
j_call: TRBJ1-6
cdr3_nt: TGTGCCTGGAGTCCGGGACAGGGAGTCTCACCCCTCCACTTT
cdr3_aa: CAWSPGQGVSPLHF

clone_size: -
v_call: TRBV20-1
d_call: -
j_call: TRBJ1-2
cdr3_nt: TGCAGTGCTAGCCAGAGACTCTATGGCTACACCTTC
cdr3_aa: CSASQRLYGYTF

clone_size: many
v_call: TRBV19
d_call: -
j_call: TRBJ2-7
cdr3_nt: TGTGCCAGTAGCAAAGGGAGCGAGCAGTACTTC
cdr3_aa: CASSKGSEQYF

clone_size: many
v_call: TRBV7-9
d_call: TRBD1
j_call: TRBJ2-1
cdr3_nt: TGTGCCAGCAGCTTGGGGGACAGTACATACAATGAGCAGTTCTTC
cdr3_aa: CASSLGDSTYNEQFF

clone_size: -
v_call: TRBV27
d_call: TRBD1
j_call: TRBJ1-2
cdr3_nt: TGTGCCAGCAGTGTCGGGACAGGGGTTGGCTACACCTTC
cdr3_aa: CASSVGTGVGYTF

clone_size: many
v_call: TRBV19
d_call: TRBD1
j_call: TRBJ2-7
cdr3_nt: TGTGCCAGTAGTATAGGATTATCTTGGGACAGTAACTACGAGCAGTACTTC
cdr3_aa: CASSIGLSWDSNYEQYF

clone_size: few
v_call: TRBV9
d_call: TRBD1
j_call: TRBJ2-7
cdr3_nt: TGTGCCAGCAGGGGACAGGGGGTCGACGAGCAGTACTTC
cdr3_aa: CASRGQGVDEQYF

clone_size: many
v_call: TRBV7-9
d_call: TRBD1
j_call: TRBJ1-1
cdr3_nt: TGTGCCAGCAGCGGACAGGGTGACACTGAAGCTTTCTTT
cdr3_aa: CASSGQGDTEAFF

clone_size: many
v_call: TRBV5-6
d_call: -
j_call: TRBJ1-1
cdr3_nt: TGTGCCAGCAGCTACCGGGGTGAGGCTGAAGCTTTCTTT
cdr3_aa: CASSYRGEAEAFF

clone_size: -
v_call: TRBV10-1
d_call: -
j_call: TRBJ1-1
cdr3_nt: TGCGCCAGCAGTGAGTCTGGGAACACTGAAGCTTTCTTT
cdr3_aa: CASSESGNTEAFF

clone_size: many
v_call: TRBV7-9
d_call: -
j_call: TRBJ2-5
cdr3_nt: TGTGCCAGCGTCGATTCGGCAATGCTCCAAGAGACCCAGTACTTC
cdr3_aa: CASVDSAMLQETQYF

clone_size: -
v_call: TRBV2
d_call: -
j_call: TRBJ2-7
cdr3_nt: TGTGCCAGCAACGACAGGATATACTCCTACGAGCAGTACTTC
cdr3_aa: CASNDRIYSYEQYF

clone_size: -
v_call: TRBV7-3
d_call: -
j_call: TRBJ2-2
cdr3_nt: TGTGCCAGCAGCTTAAACGCAGGGGCGAACACCGGGGAGCTGTTTTTT
cdr3_aa: CASSLNAGANTGELFF

clone_size: many
v_call: TRBV4-2
d_call: -
j_call: TRBJ2-7
cdr3_nt: TGTGCCAGCAGCCAAGGGCGTGGGTCGAAGTCCTACGAGCAGTACTTC
cdr3_aa: CASSQGRGSKSYEQYF

clone_size: few
v_call: TRBV20-1
d_call: TRBD1
j_call: TRBJ2-1
cdr3_nt: TGCAGTGCTAGAGCCGGGACAGGGGACACCGGGGAGCAGTTCTTC
cdr3_aa: CSARAGTGDTGEQFF

clone_size: -
v_call: TRBV10-3
d_call: TRBD1
j_call: TRBJ1-4
cdr3_nt: TGTGCCATCAGCGCAACAGGGGTGGATGAAAAACTGTTTTTT
cdr3_aa: CAISATGVDEKLFF

clone_size: -
v_call: TRBV5-6
d_call: TRBD1
j_call: TRBJ2-7
cdr3_nt: TGTGCCAGCAGCACAGGTGACAGGGTGGCCTACGAGCAGTACTTC
cdr3_aa: CASSTGDRVAYEQYF

clone_size: -
v_call: TRBV2
d_call: TRBD1
j_call: TRBJ1-5
cdr3_nt: TGTGCCAGCAGGACAACCAGGGGGCGCCACCAGCCCCAGCATTTT
cdr3_aa: CASRTTRGRHQPQHF

clone_size: few
v_call: TRBV7-9
d_call: TRBD2
j_call: TRBJ2-7
cdr3_nt: TGTGCCAGCAGCACGCTAGCGGGAGCCGCCTACGAGCAGTACTTC
cdr3_aa: CASSTLAGAAYEQYF

clone_size: -
v_call: TRBV28
d_call: -
j_call: TRBJ1-2
cdr3_nt: TGTGCCAGCAGTAGCACAGCGGGAACCTTCTATGGCTACACCTTC
cdr3_aa: CASSSTAGTFYGYTF

clone_size: -
v_call: TRBV24-1
d_call: TRBD1
j_call: TRBJ1-1
cdr3_nt: TGTGCCACCTCAGGACAGGGAAGAACTGAAGCTTTCTTT
cdr3_aa: CATSGQGRTEAFF

clone_size: -
v_call: TRBV7-8
d_call: -
j_call: TRBJ1-1
cdr3_nt: TGTGCCAGCAGCTTAGATTCGCTCAGGGTCGGAGATGCTTTCTTT
cdr3_aa: CASSLDSLRVGDAFF